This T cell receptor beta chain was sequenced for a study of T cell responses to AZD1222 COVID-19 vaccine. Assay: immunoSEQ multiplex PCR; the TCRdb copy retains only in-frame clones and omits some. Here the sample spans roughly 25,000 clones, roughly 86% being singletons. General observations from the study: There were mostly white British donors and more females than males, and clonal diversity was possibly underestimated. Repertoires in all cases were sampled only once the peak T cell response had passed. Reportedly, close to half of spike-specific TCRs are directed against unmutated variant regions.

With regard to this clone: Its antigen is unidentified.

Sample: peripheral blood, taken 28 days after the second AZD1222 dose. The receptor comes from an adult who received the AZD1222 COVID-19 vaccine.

This chain's CDR3 is CASSFSGSSYNEQFF. For the CDR3, the DNA is TGTGCCAGCAGTTTTAGCGGGAGCTCCTACAATGAGCAGTTCTTC. The V and J genes are TRBV6-6 and TRBJ2-1; 9 bases line up with TRBD2. Looked up from germline, CDR1 is MNHNY and CDR2 is SVGAGI (reference sequence). V gave up 4 bases and J gave up 0 bases; unmatched junction bases: 1. The CDR3 has 15 amino acids.